This is a list of T cell receptor beta chains from one sample in a study of blood T cell repertoires in COVID-19. This table comes from immunoSEQ multiplex PCR, and its TCRdb copy is limited to in-frame clones, with some not included. Of approximately 160,000 clones in the sample, roughly four fifths are singletons; the top ten hold about 11%. Source material: peripheral blood. The receptors derive from a human donor in a cohort sampled during active COVID-19. CDR3s leave out the opening cysteine and the closing phenylalanine or tryptophan. Expanded clones get a size class; other rows say once, few or many, or leave the size out.

J gene | V gene | clone size | CDR3 protein
TRBJ1-1 | TRBV7-9 | NA | ASSLGSTEAF
TRBJ1-2 | TRBV5-5 | once | ASSRTGSGNYGYT
TRBJ1-2 | TRBV27 | NA | ASSLEGYGYT
TRBJ2-1 | TRBV14 | NA | ASSLLGANKNNEQF
TRBJ2-7 | TRBV29-1 | NA | SAGTSGSYEQY
TRBJ1-2 | TRBV27 | NA | ASSNGNGYT
TRBJ2-7 | TRBV11-2 | NA | ASSFRIAGPSYEQY
TRBJ1-2 | TRBV11-2 | NA | ASSLEPGRWGYT
TRBJ1-5 | TRBV20-1 | NA | SASGATSYQPQH
TRBJ2-7 | TRBV10-1 | NA | ASSYLRDRGLYEQY
TRBJ1-6 | TRBV2 | few | ASMSRVNNSPLH
TRBJ2-5 | TRBV9 | NA | ASSVATKSQETQY
TRBJ1-2 | TRBV11-2 | NA | ASSSTGLNYGYT
TRBJ2-6 | TRBV7-2 | NA | ASSRSSGANVLT
TRBJ1-2 | TRBV7-8 | NA | ASSLVREGGYT
TRBJ2-3 | TRBV6-5 | NA | ASTLPAEGTDTQY
TRBJ2-1 | TRBV11-3 | NA | ASSRGQAPQI
TRBJ2-1 | TRBV18 | NA | ASSLRAGADNEQF
TRBJ1-3 | TRBV7-9 | few | ASSLPSFSGNTIY
TRBJ2-3 | TRBV18 | NA | ASSPIRSGGRTDTQY
TRBJ2-1 | TRBV12-5 | NA | ASGLGAGGPNEQF
TRBJ2-7 | TRBV7-9 | many | ASSYQTRYEQY
TRBJ2-7 | TRBV7-9 | few | ASSALGTGGYEQY
TRBJ2-3 | TRBV6-4 | NA | ASSERGSTDTQY
TRBJ2-7 | TRBV11-2 | NA | ASSLVRDTTSYEQY
TRBJ2-5 | TRBV5-1 | NA | ASSVAGYQETQY
TRBJ1-4 | TRBV27 | NA | ASSPPNEKLF
TRBJ2-7 | TRBV9 | NA | ASSVEAGVYEQY
TRBJ1-1 | TRBV7-7 | NA | ASSLGDSHIEAF
TRBJ1-1 | TRBV9 | few | ASSSRDRGSTEAF
TRBJ2-2 | TRBV11-2 | NA | ASSKGLAGGRSTGELF
TRBJ2-7 | TRBV11-2 | NA | ASSLESGRGTYEQY
TRBJ1-1 | TRBV4-1 | NA | ASSQGQGLDATEAF
TRBJ2-5 | TRBV30 | NA | AWTPADREGETQY
TRBJ2-7 | TRBV10-3 | NA | AISASGGVHEQY
TRBJ1-2 | TRBV6-6 | NA | ASITGTGRAYGYT
TRBJ2-1 | TRBV10-3 | NA | AISEGTTYNEQF
TRBJ2-1 | TRBV6-5 | NA | ASTVSGSEAHEQF
TRBJ1-2 | TRBV7-2 | NA | ASSLPGGAYGYT
TRBJ1-5 | TRBV12-3/TRBV12-4 | once | ASRVTGQGPQH
TRBJ2-7 | TRBV6-5 | NA | ASSYSGRGNSYEQY
TRBJ1-5 | TRBV19 | NA | ASSTRGGAQPQH
TRBJ2-5 | TRBV11-2 | NA | ASSSIRDSQETQY
TRBJ2-2 | TRBV4-3 | NA | ASSHGGGELF
TRBJ2-2 | TRBV7-2 | NA | ASTHARAGGPITGELF
TRBJ2-7 | TRBV11-2 | NA | ASSLAGVKSYEQY
TRBJ1-4 | TRBV29-1 | few | SVTDLTLMGEKLF
TRBJ1-1 | TRBV7-2 | once | ASSSDPPGRGNAEAF